The T cell receptor (beta chain) under discussion was sequenced for a study of monozygotic twins with inflammatory bowel disease. Whole-study results and caveats: Sharing of clonotypes with others was lower in IBD patients than in healthy twins, and this was especially so with disease activity. Data gave no support to a single strong signal or clonotype associated with IBD.

Reprocessing the 5' RACE reads, TCRdb reports a single entry for every CDR3 protein and omits DNA. The table for this sample gives 300,000 to 350,000 distinct CDR3 sequences. Blood was drawn once per donor, and each sample measured under 3 ml. As regards this clonotype: Its specificity is unknown.

The CDR3 has 15 residues. The germline CDR1 and CDR2 sequences are SGHRS and YFSETQ. The receptor's source is a human donor with ulcerative colitis or Crohn's disease, or a healthy co-twin of an affected twin (not recorded which). The rearrangement uses TRBV5-1 and TRBJ1-4. Sample: blood. The CDR3 spells CASSLATTTNEKLFF. The complete variable domain, with remaining parts taken from reference TRBV5-1 and TRBJ1-4, reads KAGVTQTPRYLIKTRGQQVTLSCSPISGHRSVSWYQQTPGQGLQFLFEYFSETQRNKGNFPGRFSGRQFSNSRSEMNVSTLELGDSALYLCASSLATTTNEKLFFGSGTQLSVL.